This TCR beta chain was documented in a study of T cells in Graves' hyperthyroidism and ophthalmopathy. Study at large: Peripheral blood was drawn at first diagnosis, prior to all treatment.

Study-wide results and limits: Among thyroid clonotypes expanded above 0.001, most also appeared in blood. The model made its ophthalmopathy prediction, and onset followed a median approximately 6 months later.

In germline, CDR1 is SGHAT, CDR2 FQDESV (reference sequence). V was pared by 3 bases and J by 7 bases, with 8 bases of the junction left unmatched. The CDR3 contains 15 residues. As concerns this clonotype: Antigen specificity is unknown.

Amplification of TCR beta CDR3 regions was performed using RNA transcripts as template. The HTBI primer set served for first-round RT-PCR of the TCR CDR3. TCRdb recomputed calls from the multiplex PCR reads with MiXCR, one row per CDR3 protein. Here the sample spans about 600,000 distinct CDR3 sequences, roughly 16% being singletons. The chain employs TRBV11-1 and TRBJ2-1; 8 bases match TRBD2. This clonotype was sampled from a woman aged 40 to 50 with Graves' ophthalmopathy. Source material: blood. The chain's CDR3 is CASSFFRGGPNEQFF. CDR3 coding DNA: TGTGCCAGCAGCTTTTTTCGCGGGGGGCCTAATGAGCAGTTCTTC. Complete variable domain (other parts from reference TRBV11-1 and TRBJ2-1): EAEVAQSPRYKITEKSQAVAFWCDPISGHATLYWYRQILGQGPELLVQFQDESVVDDSQLPKDRFSAERLKGVDSTLKIQPAELGDSAMYLCASSFFRGGPNEQFFGPGTRLTVL.